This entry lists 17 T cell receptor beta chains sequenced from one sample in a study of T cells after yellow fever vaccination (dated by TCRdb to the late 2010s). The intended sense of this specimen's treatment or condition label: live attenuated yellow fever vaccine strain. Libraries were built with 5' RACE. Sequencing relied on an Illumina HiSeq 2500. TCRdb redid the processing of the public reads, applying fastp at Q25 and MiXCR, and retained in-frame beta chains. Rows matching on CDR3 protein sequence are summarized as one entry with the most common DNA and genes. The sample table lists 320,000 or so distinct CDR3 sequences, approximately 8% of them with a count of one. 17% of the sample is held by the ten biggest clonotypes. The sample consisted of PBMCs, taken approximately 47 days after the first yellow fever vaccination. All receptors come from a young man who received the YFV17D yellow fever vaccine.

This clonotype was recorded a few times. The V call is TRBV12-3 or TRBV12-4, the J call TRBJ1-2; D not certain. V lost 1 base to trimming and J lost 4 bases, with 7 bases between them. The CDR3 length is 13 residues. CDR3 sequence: CASSLGATYGYTF. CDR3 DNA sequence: TGTGCCAGCAGTTTAGGGGCGACCTATGGCTACACCTTC.

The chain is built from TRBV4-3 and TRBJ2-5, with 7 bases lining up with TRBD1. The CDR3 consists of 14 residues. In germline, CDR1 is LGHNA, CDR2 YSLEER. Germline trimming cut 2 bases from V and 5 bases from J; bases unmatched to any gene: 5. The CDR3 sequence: CASSQPRGRETQYF. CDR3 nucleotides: TGCGCCAGCAGCCAACCTAGGGGGCGGGAGACCCAGTACTTC.

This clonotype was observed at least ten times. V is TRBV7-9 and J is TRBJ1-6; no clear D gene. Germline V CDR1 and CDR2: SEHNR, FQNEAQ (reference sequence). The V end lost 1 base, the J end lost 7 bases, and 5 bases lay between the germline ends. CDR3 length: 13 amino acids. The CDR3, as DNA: TGTGCCAGCAGCTTAGAAGGGAATTCACCCCTCCACTTT. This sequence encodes CASSLEGNSPLHF. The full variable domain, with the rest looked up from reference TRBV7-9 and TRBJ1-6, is DTGVSQNPRHKITKRGQNVTFRCDPISEHNRLYWYRQTLGQGPEFLTYFQNEAQLEKSRLLSDRFSAERPKGSFSTLEIQRTEQGDSAMYLCASSLEGNSPLHFGNGTRLTVT.

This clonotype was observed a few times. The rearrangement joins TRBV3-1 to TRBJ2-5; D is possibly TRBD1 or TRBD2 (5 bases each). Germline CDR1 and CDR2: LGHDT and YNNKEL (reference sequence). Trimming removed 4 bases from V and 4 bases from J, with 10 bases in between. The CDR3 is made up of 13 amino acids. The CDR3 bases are TGTGCCAGCAGCCGATTTGGGACAGAGACCCAGTACTTC. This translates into CASSRFGTETQYF.

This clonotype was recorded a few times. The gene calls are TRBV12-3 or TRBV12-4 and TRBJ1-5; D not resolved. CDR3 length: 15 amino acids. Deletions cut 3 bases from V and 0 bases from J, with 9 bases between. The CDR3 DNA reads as TGTGCCAGCAGTTTGAGGCAGTTTAGCAATCAGCCCCAGCATTTT. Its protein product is CASSLRQFSNQPQHF.

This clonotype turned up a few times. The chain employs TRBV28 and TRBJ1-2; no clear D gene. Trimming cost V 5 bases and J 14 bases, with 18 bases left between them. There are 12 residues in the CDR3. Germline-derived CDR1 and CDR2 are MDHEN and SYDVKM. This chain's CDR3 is CASSPPLGPRTF. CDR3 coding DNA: TGTGCCAGCAGTCCTCCATTGGGCCCCCGGACCTTC.

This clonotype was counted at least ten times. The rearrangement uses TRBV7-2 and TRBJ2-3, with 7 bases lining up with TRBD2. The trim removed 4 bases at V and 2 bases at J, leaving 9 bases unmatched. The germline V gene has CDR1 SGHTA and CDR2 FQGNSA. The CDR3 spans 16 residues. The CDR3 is CASSSYSGGLTDTQYF. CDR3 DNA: TGTGCCAGCAGCTCGTACTCGGGGGGACTCACAGATACGCAGTATTTT.

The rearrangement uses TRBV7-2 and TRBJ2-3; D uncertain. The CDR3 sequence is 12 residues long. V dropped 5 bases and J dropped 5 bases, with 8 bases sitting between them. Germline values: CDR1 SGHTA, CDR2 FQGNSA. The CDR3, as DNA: TGTGCCAGCAGCGCCTTTAGAGATACGCAGTATTTT. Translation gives CASSAFRDTQYF.

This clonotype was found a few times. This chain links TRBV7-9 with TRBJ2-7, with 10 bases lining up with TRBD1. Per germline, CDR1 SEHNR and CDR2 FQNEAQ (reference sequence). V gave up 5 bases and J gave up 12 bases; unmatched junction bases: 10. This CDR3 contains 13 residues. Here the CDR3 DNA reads TGTGCCAGCAGCGAGACAGGGGGCGAAATTTCGTACTTC. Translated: CASSETGGEISYF. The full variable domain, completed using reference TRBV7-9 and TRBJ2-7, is DTGVSQNPRHKITKRGQNVTFRCDPISEHNRLYWYRQTLGQGPEFLTYFQNEAQLEKSRLLSDRFSAERPKGSFSTLEIQRTEQGDSAMYLCASSETGGEISYFGPGTRLTVT.

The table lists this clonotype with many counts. The CDR3 spells CASSSLGTSGETQYF. The CDR3 nucleotides are TGTGCCAGCAGTTCTTTGGGAACTAGTGGGGAGACCCAGTACTTC. The V gene is TRBV12-3 or TRBV12-4, the J gene TRBJ2-5, with D possibly TRBD2 on 5 matching bases. The V end lost 4 bases, the J end lost 5 bases, and 17 bases lay between the germline ends. This CDR3 comprises 15 residues.

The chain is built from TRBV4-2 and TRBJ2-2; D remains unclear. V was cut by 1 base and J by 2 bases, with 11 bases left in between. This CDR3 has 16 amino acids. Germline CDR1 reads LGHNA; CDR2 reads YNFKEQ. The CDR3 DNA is TGTGCCAGCAGCCAAGTCGGCCAGATCAACACCGGGGAGCTGTTTTTT. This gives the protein CASSQVGQINTGELFF.

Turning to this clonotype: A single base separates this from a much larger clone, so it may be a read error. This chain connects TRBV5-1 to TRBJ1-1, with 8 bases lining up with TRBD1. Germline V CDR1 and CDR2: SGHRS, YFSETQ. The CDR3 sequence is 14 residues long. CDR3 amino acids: CASSTGQGNTEVFF. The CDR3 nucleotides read TGCGCCAGCAGCACCGGACAGGGTAACACTGAAGTTTTCTTT.

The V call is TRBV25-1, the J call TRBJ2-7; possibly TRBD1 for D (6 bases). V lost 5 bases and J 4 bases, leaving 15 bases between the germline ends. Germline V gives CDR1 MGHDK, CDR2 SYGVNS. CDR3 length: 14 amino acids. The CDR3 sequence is CASSQYQDRYEQYF. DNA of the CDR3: TGTGCCAGCAGTCAGTACCAGGACAGATACGAGCAGTACTTC.

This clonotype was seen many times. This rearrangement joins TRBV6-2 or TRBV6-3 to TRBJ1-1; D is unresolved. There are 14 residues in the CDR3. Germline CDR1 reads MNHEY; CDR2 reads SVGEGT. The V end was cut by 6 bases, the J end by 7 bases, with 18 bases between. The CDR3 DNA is TGTGCCAGCAGCCATGCCTTGTTCAGAGGTGAAGCTTTCTTT. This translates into CASSHALFRGEAFF.

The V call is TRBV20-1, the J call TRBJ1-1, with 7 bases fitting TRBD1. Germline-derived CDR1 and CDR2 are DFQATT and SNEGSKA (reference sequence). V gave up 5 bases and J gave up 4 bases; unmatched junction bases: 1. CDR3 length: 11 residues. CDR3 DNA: TGCAGTGCTTACAGGGGCACTGAAGCTTTCTTT. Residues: CSAYRGTEAFF.

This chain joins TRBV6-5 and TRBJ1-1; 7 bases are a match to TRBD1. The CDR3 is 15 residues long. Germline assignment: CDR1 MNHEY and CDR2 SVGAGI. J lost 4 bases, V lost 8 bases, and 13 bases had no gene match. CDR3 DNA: TGTGCCAGCGGGACCGTAAGACAGGGTAGCACTGAAGCTTTCTTT. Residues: CASGTVRQGSTEAFF.

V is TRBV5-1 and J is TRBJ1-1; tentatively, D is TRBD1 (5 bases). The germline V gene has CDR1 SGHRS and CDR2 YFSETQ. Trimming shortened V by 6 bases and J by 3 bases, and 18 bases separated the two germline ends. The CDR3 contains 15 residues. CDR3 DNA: TGCGCCAGCATGATCCTGGGAGGGGAGGACACTGAAGCTTTCTTT. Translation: CASMILGGEDTEAFF. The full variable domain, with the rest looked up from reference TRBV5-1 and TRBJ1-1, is KAGVTQTPRYLIKTRGQQVTLSCSPISGHRSVSWYQQTPGQGLQFLFEYFSETQRNKGNFPGRFSGRQFSNSRSEMNVSTLELGDSALYLCASMILGGEDTEAFFGQGTRLTVV.